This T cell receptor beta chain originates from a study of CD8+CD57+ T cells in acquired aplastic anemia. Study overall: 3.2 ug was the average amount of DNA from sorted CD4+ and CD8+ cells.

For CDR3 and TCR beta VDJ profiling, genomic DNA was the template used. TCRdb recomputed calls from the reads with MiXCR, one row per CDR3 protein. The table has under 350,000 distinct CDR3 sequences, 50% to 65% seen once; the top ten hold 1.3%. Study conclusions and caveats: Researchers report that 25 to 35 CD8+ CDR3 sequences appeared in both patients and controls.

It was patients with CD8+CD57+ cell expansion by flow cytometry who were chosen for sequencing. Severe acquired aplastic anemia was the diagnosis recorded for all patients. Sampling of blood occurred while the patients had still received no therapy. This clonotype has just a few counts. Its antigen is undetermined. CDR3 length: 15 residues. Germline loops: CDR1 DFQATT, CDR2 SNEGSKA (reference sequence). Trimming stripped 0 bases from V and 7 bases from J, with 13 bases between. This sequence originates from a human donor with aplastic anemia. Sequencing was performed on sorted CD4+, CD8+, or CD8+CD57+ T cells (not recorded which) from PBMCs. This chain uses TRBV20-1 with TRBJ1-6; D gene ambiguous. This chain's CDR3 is CSARDRRYPNSPLHF. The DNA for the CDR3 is TGCAGTGCTAGAGATCGTCGGTACCCGAATTCACCCCTCCACTTT.